These 13 T cell receptor beta chains came from one sample sequenced in a study of immune cell composition in non-small cell lung cancer. The normal lung sample lay at least 3 cm, and maximally far, from the tumour. The protocol was immunoSEQ multiplex PCR, while the TCRdb copy is restricted to in-frame clones and leaves out a portion. Among under 3,000 clones listed, around 84% were seen once. Source material: non-adjacent lung tissue. The receptor set was obtained from a human donor with non-small cell lung cancer.

The rearrangement uses TRBV9 and TRBJ2-1; 10 nucleotides line up with TRBD1. The CDR3 is 16 amino acids. After removal of 0 bases from V and 7 bases from J, the junction contained 7 bases not matched to a gene. The germline V gene encodes CDR1 SGDLS and CDR2 YYNGEE. DNA of the CDR3: TGTGCCAGCAGCGTAGGGGACAGGGGTTGGAGGAATGAGCAGTTCTTC. Amino acid sequence: CASSVGDRGWRNEQFF.

This clone was detected a few times. This rearrangement joins TRBV28 to TRBJ1-1; D is possibly TRBD1 (5 bases). V shed 0 bases and J shed 0 bases, with 8 bases lying between them. CDR1 MDHEN and CDR2 SYDVKM come from the germline V gene. This CDR3 spans 15 amino acids. The CDR3 loop is CASSLWEGMNTEAFF. The CDR3 DNA is TGTGCCAGCAGTTTATGGGAGGGGATGAACACTGAAGCTTTCTTT.

This clone has a single count. This chain joins TRBV5-6 and TRBJ2-7, with 7 bases identical to TRBD2. Trimming at V came to 4 bases and at J to 2 bases, leaving 6 bases not matched to a gene. The CDR3 runs 14 residues. CDR1 and CDR2 from the germline V gene are SGHDT and YYEEEE. CDR3 sequence: CASSPFAGAYEQYF. In DNA form, the CDR3 reads TGTGCCAGCAGCCCGTTCGCGGGAGCCTACGAGCAGTACTTC.

V and J are TRBV15 and TRBJ2-5; TRBD2 matches 14 bases. Germline V gene data show CDR1 as LNHNV and CDR2 as YYDKDF (reference sequence). Trimming cost V 3 bases and J 4 bases; bases outside gene matches: 1. This CDR3 spans 15 amino acids. CDR3 DNA sequence: TGTGCCACCAGCAGGACTAGCGGGGGGGCAGAGACCCAGTACTTC. Protein: CATSRTSGGAETQYF.

The genes are TRBV5-1 and TRBJ2-5; D perhaps matches TRBD1 (5 bases). Germline values: CDR1 SGHRS, CDR2 YFSETQ. With 1 base removed from V and 1 base from J, the gap between germline ends came to 14 bases. This CDR3 comprises 16 residues. This CDR3 reads CASSLRSPGIQETQYF. For the CDR3, the DNA is TGCGCCAGCAGCTTGAGGTCGCCAGGGATCCAAGAGACCCAGTACTTC.

Points on this clone: Distinct nucleotide sequences in the sample also encode this CDR3. The V gene is TRBV27, the J gene TRBJ2-7; 8 bases are shared with TRBD2. V lost 8 bases and J lost 3; bases outside the gene matches: 6. The CDR3 covers 13 residues. Germline V gives CDR1 MNHEY, CDR2 SMNVEV (reference sequence). The CDR3 is CASRRLASYEQYF. The CDR3 nucleotides read TGTGCCAGCCGTCGACTAGCGAGCTACGAGCAGTACTTC.

The genes are TRBV6-1 and TRBJ1-5; TRBD1 agrees at 7 bases. The J segment lost 0 bases and the V segment lost 4 bases, leaving 3 bases of the junction unmatched. Per germline, CDR1 MNHNS and CDR2 SASEGT. The CDR3 extends over 15 amino acids. The CDR3 spells CASSGQGYSNQPQHF. CDR3 nucleotide sequence: TGTGCCAGCAGTGGACAGGGTTATAGCAATCAGCCCCAGCATTTT.

The chain links TRBV6-5 to TRBJ2-3, with D possibly TRBD1 on 5 matching bases. Trimming pared 4 bases from V and 9 bases from J, leaving 14 bases between. This CDR3 has 13 amino acids. In germline, CDR1 is MNHEY, CDR2 SVGAGI. The chain's CDR3 is CASSSLQAQTQYF. Here the CDR3 DNA reads TGTGCCAGCAGTTCCCTACAGGCCCAAACGCAGTATTTT.

This chain uses TRBV15 with TRBJ2-1; 10 nucleotides agree with TRBD2. Germline CDR1 is LNHNV and CDR2 is YYDKDF (reference sequence). Germline trimming cut 1 base from V and 5 bases from J; bases unmatched to any gene: 8. This CDR3 is 17 amino acids long. CDR3 protein: CATSRGGAGGPNNEQFF. The CDR3 nucleotides are TGTGCCACCAGCAGAGGGGGAGCGGGGGGGCCCAACAATGAGCAGTTCTTC.

This sequence joins TRBV6-4 and TRBJ2-3; D might be TRBD2 (5 bases). Germline CDR1 and CDR2: MRHNA and SNTAGT. V was clipped by 2 bases and J by 0 bases, with 9 bases between them. There are 15 residues in the CDR3. The CDR3 sequence is CASSDGGGSTDTQYF. DNA for the CDR3: TGTGCCAGCAGTGACGGCGGCGGGAGCACAGATACGCAGTATTTT.

This chain uses TRBV6-1 with TRBJ1-2; D unresolved. The CDR3 loop spans 14 amino acids. Germline lookup yields CDR1 MNHNS and CDR2 SASEGT. The V end lost 7 bases, the J end lost 5 bases, and 17 bases lay between the germline ends. The CDR3 region has the DNA TGTGCCAGCACCGAGCTGCAAGAAGCATATGGCTACACCTTC. Its translation is CASTELQEAYGYTF.

The chain has TRBV7-3 and TRBJ2-2; weak D call: TRBD2 (5 bases). CDR3 size: 13 residues. The V end lost 3 bases, the J end lost 6 bases, and 8 bases lay between the germline ends. Germline loops: CDR1 SGHTA, CDR2 FQGTGA. In nucleotides, the CDR3 is TGTGCCAGCAGCTTGAGGGCCCCCGGGGAGCTGTTTTTT. It is translated as CASSLRAPGELFF.

The chain carries TRBV5-1 and TRBJ1-1, with 8 bases aligning to TRBD1. Germline trimming cut 3 bases from V and 0 bases from J; bases unmatched to any gene: 7. This CDR3 has 16 amino acids. The germline V gene has CDR1 SGHRS and CDR2 YFSETQ. DNA of the CDR3: TGCGCCAGCAGCTACAACAGGGGGAACATGAACACTGAAGCTTTCTTT. Translation: CASSYNRGNMNTEAFF.